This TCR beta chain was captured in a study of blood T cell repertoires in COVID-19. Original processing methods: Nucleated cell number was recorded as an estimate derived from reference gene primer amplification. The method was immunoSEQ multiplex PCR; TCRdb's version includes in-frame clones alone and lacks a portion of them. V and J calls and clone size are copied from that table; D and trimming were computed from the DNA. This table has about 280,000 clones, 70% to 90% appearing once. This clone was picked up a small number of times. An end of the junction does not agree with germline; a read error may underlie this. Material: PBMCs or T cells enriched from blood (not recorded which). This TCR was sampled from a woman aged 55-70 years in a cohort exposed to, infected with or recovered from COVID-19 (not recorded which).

The CDR3 nucleotides are TGTGCCACCAGTGACTATGCCGGGACTAGTAACTTC. Its protein product is CATSDYAGTSNF. The chain recombines TRBV24-1 with TRBJ2-5, with TRBD2 identical over 8 bases. From germline, CDR1 is KGHDR and CDR2 SFDVKD. CDR3 size: 12 residues.